Below, 21 T cell receptor beta chains from the same sample are listed, as sequenced in a study of T cell responses to AZD1222 COVID-19 vaccine. Only in-frame clones appear in the TCRdb table, and some are missing; sequencing was by immunoSEQ multiplex PCR. The data show over 100,000 clones, with approximately 91% seen just once and 17% held by the top ten. The sequences come from peripheral blood, collected on day 0 of AZD1222 vaccination. The receptors originated from an adult in good health.

The gene calls are TRBV30 and TRBJ1-6, with D tentatively TRBD1 (6 bases). V was shortened by 5 bases and J by 10 bases, with 15 bases between the two germline ends. The CDR3 is made up of 13 amino acids. The V gene's germline CDR1 is GTSNPN and CDR2 SVGIG (reference sequence). This CDR3 reads CAWVGGFRSPLHF. In DNA, the CDR3 is TGTGCCTGGGTAGGGGGGTTTCGGTCACCCCTCCACTTT. The variable domain in full, with the rest retrieved from reference TRBV30 and TRBJ1-6, is SQTIHQWPATLVQPVGSPLSLECTVEGTSNPNLYWYRQAAGRGLQLLFYSVGIGQISSEVPQNLSASRPQDRQFILSSKKLLLSDSGFYLCAWVGGFRSPLHFGNGTRLTVT.

The chain recombines TRBV7-5 with TRBJ2-1; the listed D gene, TRBD2, was not tested against the DNA. TRBV7-5 is marked as a pseudogene. This CDR3 comprises 17 residues. CDR3 DNA: TGTGCCAGAATAGGGGAGAGCGGGAGGGTCTCTTACAATGAGCAGTTCTTC. This gives the protein CARIGESGRVSYNEQFF.

The V call is TRBV9, the J call TRBJ2-7; TRBD1 matches at 8 bases. The junction had 13 bases not matched to a gene; V was cut back by 4 bases and J by 10 bases. Looked up from germline, CDR1 is SGDLS and CDR2 is YYNGEE. This CDR3 is built from 14 residues. The DNA of the CDR3 is TGTGCCAGCAGCCTAGGGCAGGGGGCCGGAATCCAGTACTTC. It encodes CASSLGQGAGIQYF.

The J gene is TRBJ2-1, the V gene TRBV3-1 (or the pseudogene TRBV3-2); D might be TRBD2 (6 bases). The germline V and J ends were trimmed by 3 bases and 4 bases, with 13 bases remaining between them. CDR1 and CDR2 from the germline V gene are LGHDT and YNNKEL (reference sequence). There are 15 residues in the CDR3. DNA of the CDR3: TGTGCCAGCAGCCAGGCACGGCGGGAATACAATGAGCAGTTCTTC. Amino acids: CASSQARREYNEQFF.

V gene TRBV6-5 combines with J gene TRBJ1-1, with D unresolved. Germline V gene sequence: CDR1 MNHEY, CDR2 SVGAGI. The CDR3 contains 15 residues. With 4 bases removed from V and 3 bases from J, the gap between germline ends came to 15 bases. CDR3 loop: CASSSTRRLDTEAFF. CDR3 nucleotide sequence: TGTGCCAGCAGTTCGACCCGCAGGTTGGACACTGAAGCTTTCTTT.

The chain links TRBV16 to TRBJ1-3; unclear D gene. Germline V lookup: CDR1 KGHSY, CDR2 FQNENV. Trimming stripped 5 bases from V and 2 bases from J, with 7 bases between. This CDR3 has 13 amino acids. The CDR3 nucleotides read TGTGCCAGCAGCACCGAACCTGGAAACACCATATATTTT. This codes for CASSTEPGNTIYF.

The V call is TRBV18, the J call TRBJ2-3; 11 bases map to TRBD2. V shed 4 bases and J 3 bases; nucleotides not matched to a gene: 3. The germline CDR1 and CDR2 sequences are KGHSH and LQKENI. The CDR3 length is 15 residues. The CDR3 sequence is CASSQLAGVTDTQYF. CDR3 DNA: TGTGCCAGCTCACAACTAGCGGGGGTGACAGATACGCAGTATTTT.

This chain joins TRBV12-3 or TRBV12-4 and TRBJ2-4; the D gene is possibly TRBD1 (6 bases). This CDR3 has 11 amino acids. V lost 3 bases and J 15 bases, leaving 12 bases between the germline ends. CDR3 nucleotide sequence: TGTGCCAGCAGTTTCAGGGGTAAGGTGTACTTC. Its translation: CASSFRGKVYF.

The rearrangement links TRBV29-1 to TRBJ2-7; no clear D. V lost 4 bases and J 2 bases, leaving 12 bases between the germline ends. The germline V gene encodes CDR1 SQVTM and CDR2 ANQGSEA. The length of the CDR3 is 13 residues. CDR3 sequence: CSVVGGRTYEQYF. The CDR3 DNA is TGCAGCGTTGTCGGCGGAAGAACCTACGAGCAGTACTTC.

The CDR3 loop reads CASSFPPGELFF. DNA for the CDR3: TGTGCCAGCAGCTTCCCCCCCGGGGAGCTGTTTTTT. This rearrangement joins TRBV7-3 to TRBJ2-2, with D hard to call. The germline V and J ends were trimmed by 3 bases and 6 bases, with 5 bases remaining between them. Germline values: CDR1 SGHTA, CDR2 FQGTGA. This CDR3 is built from 12 residues. Looking up the rest from reference TRBV7-3 and TRBJ2-2 gives the full variable domain: GAGVSQTPSNKVTEKGKYVELRCDPISGHTALYWYRQSLGQGPEFLIYFQGTGAADDSGLPNDRFFAVRPEGSVSTLKIQRTERGDSAVYLCASSFPPGELFFGEGSRLTVL.

The chain links TRBV9 to TRBJ2-3, with D possibly TRBD2 on 6 matching bases. V dropped 4 bases and J dropped 0 bases, with 15 bases sitting between them. This CDR3 spans 16 amino acids. Germline V gene sequence: CDR1 SGDLS, CDR2 YYNGEE. DNA of the CDR3: TGTGCCAGCAGCTCGAGCGGGTACCCTAGCACAGATACGCAGTATTTT. Its translation: CASSSSGYPSTDTQYF. Looking up the rest from reference TRBV9 and TRBJ2-3 gives the full variable domain: DSGVTQTPKHLITATGQRVTLRCSPRSGDLSVYWYQQSLDQGLQFLIQYYNGEERAKGNILERFSAQQFPDLHSELNLSSLELGDSALYFCASSSSGYPSTDTQYFGPGTRLTVL.

The rearrangement links TRBV30 to TRBJ1-3, with D unclear. The germline V gene encodes CDR1 GTSNPN and CDR2 SVGIG (reference sequence). V lost 3 bases and J lost 0, with 6 bases in between. This CDR3 comprises 13 residues. CDR3 region: CAWRSYSGNTIYF. CDR3 nucleotides: TGTGCCTGGAGGTCCTACTCTGGAAACACCATATATTTT.

This clone was recorded only once. The V call is TRBV12-3 or TRBV12-4, the J call TRBJ2-2; D gene unclear. The CDR3 is made up of 11 amino acids. Trimming removed 5 bases from V and 7 bases from J, with 5 bases in between. CDR3 DNA: TGTGCCAGCAGTACGATCGGGGAGCTGTTTTTT. Protein product: CASSTIGELFF.

This sequence joins TRBV7-7 and TRBJ2-2; D unclear. CDR1 SSHAT and CDR2 FNYEAQ come from the germline V gene (reference sequence). The CDR3 has 14 amino acids. The V gene lost 5 bases and the J gene lost 1 base, with 8 bases spanning the gap. Here the CDR3 reads CASSPLGNTGELFF. The DNA for the CDR3 is TGTGCCAGCAGCCCCCTAGGGAACACCGGGGAGCTGTTTTTT.

V gene TRBV18 combines with J gene TRBJ2-5; perhaps TRBD2 as D (5 bases). CDR1 is KGHSH and CDR2 is LQKENI in the germline V gene. This CDR3 has 19 residues. V lost 0 bases to trimming and J lost 0 bases, with 20 bases between them. The CDR3: CASSPPRQQRGWYQETQYF. The CDR3 nucleotides read TGTGCCAGCTCACCACCCCGACAACAGAGAGGGTGGTACCAAGAGACCCAGTACTTC.

This chain connects TRBV7-3 to TRBJ1-1; D may be TRBD1 (6 bases). Germline-derived CDR1 and CDR2 are SGHTA and FQGTGA. V was pared by 5 bases and J by 3 bases, with 10 bases between. The CDR3 runs 13 residues. The CDR3 nucleotides read TGTGCCAGCAGCCGGACAGTTGACACTGAAGCTTTCTTT. Amino acids: CASSRTVDTEAFF.

The chain couples TRBV5-1 to TRBJ1-1; possible D gene TRBD1, 5 bases. Per germline, CDR1 SGHRS and CDR2 YFSETQ. The CDR3 runs 14 residues. V dropped 0 bases and J dropped 1 base, with 7 bases sitting between them. CDR3 DNA: TGCGCCAGCAGCTTGGACGGGGGGAACACTGAAGCTTTCTTT. This gives the protein CASSLDGGNTEAFF.

This chain connects TRBV7-9 to TRBJ1-1, with 7 nucleotides matching TRBD1. CDR1 SEHNR and CDR2 FQNEAQ come from the germline V gene (reference sequence). The CDR3 runs 15 residues. The J segment lost 1 base and the V segment lost 4 bases, leaving 6 bases of the junction unmatched. The CDR3 bases are TGTGCCAGCAGCTCGAGGACAGGAGGGAACACTGAAGCTTTCTTT. This sequence encodes CASSSRTGGNTEAFF.

This clone showed up just once. V and J are TRBV5-1 and TRBJ2-6; D unresolved. The CDR3 has 15 amino acids. Germline lookup yields CDR1 SGHRS and CDR2 YFSETQ. V shed 2 bases and J shed 3 bases, with 9 bases lying between them. The CDR3 sequence is CASSLGFGGANVLTF. For the CDR3, the DNA is TGCGCCAGCAGCTTAGGTTTCGGTGGGGCCAACGTCCTGACTTTC.

The gene calls are TRBV6-4 and TRBJ2-1, with TRBD2 identical over 9 bases. CDR3 length equals 16 residues. Germline V gives CDR1 MRHNA, CDR2 SNTAGT. Unmatched junction bases numbered 7, after V lost 4 bases and J lost 3 bases. CDR3 loop: CASSVASGTLYNEQFF. DNA of the CDR3: TGTGCCAGCAGTGTGGCTAGCGGGACCCTCTACAATGAGCAGTTCTTC.

The chain links TRBV19 to TRBJ1-5; no reliable D call. The length of the CDR3 is 13 residues. V shed 6 bases and J shed 4 bases, with 10 bases lying between them. The V gene's germline CDR1 is LNHDA and CDR2 SQIVND (reference sequence). This CDR3 is CASRWQENQPQHF. DNA for the CDR3: TGTGCCAGTAGGTGGCAGGAGAATCAGCCCCAGCATTTT.